This T cell receptor beta chain comes out of a study of T cells after yellow fever vaccination. Synthesis of TCR cDNA relied on 5'RACE template switching, which attached a universal primer site and UMIs. TCRdb recomputed calls from the 5' RACE reads with MiXCR, one row per CDR3 protein. Here the sample spans 95,000 to 150,000 distinct CDR3 sequences, 8.9% being singletons. Trimming removed 3 bases from V and 9 bases from J, with 18 bases in between. Germline V gene data show CDR1 as DFQATT and CDR2 as SNEGSKA (reference sequence). CDR3 length: 14 amino acids. The sequenced sample was CD8+ T cells sorted from PBMCs, obtained on the day of the yellow fever booster vaccination. The gene calls are TRBV20-1 and TRBJ1-5; D perhaps matches TRBD1 (6 bases). This TCR was recovered from a man aged 18 to 30 who received the YFV17D yellow fever vaccine. CDR3: CSASEWDTKWPQHF. DNA of the CDR3: TGCAGTGCTAGCGAGTGGGACACTAAATGGCCCCAGCATTTT.